This T cell receptor (beta chain) was recovered during a study of cytomegalovirus exposure and HLA in healthy donors. Points from the study as a whole: In the analysis, some V segments, TRBV6-2 and TRBV6-3 included, were excluded as indistinguishable.

Only a few counts were recorded for this clone. The antigen is unknown. Looked up from germline, CDR1 is SGHTA and CDR2 is FQGTGA. This CDR3 has 15 residues. Trimming removed 3 bases from V and 4 bases from J, with 15 bases in between. The PCR used 60 Vbeta and 13 Jbeta primers. The data were produced by immunoSEQ multiplex PCR, yet TCRdb's version contains in-frame clones alone and is incomplete. The sample gives around 140,000 clones, about 80% of which show up once; 1.5% to 2.5% is in the top ten. The chain links TRBV7-3 to TRBJ1-1; maybe TRBD1 (6 bases). This receptor was obtained from a woman in her 40s in good health and CMV-seronegative. Sequencing was done on a sample of PBMCs. CDR3 in DNA: TGTGCCAGCAGCTTGCAACCGGACAGAAGCACTGAAGCTTTCTTT. It specifies CASSLQPDRSTEAFF. The whole variable domain, remainder taken from reference TRBV7-3 and TRBJ1-1, is GAGVSQTPSNKVTEKGKYVELRCDPISGHTALYWYRQSLGQGPEFLIYFQGTGAADDSGLPNDRFFAVRPEGSVSTLKIQRTERGDSAVYLCASSLQPDRSTEAFFGQGTRLTVV.